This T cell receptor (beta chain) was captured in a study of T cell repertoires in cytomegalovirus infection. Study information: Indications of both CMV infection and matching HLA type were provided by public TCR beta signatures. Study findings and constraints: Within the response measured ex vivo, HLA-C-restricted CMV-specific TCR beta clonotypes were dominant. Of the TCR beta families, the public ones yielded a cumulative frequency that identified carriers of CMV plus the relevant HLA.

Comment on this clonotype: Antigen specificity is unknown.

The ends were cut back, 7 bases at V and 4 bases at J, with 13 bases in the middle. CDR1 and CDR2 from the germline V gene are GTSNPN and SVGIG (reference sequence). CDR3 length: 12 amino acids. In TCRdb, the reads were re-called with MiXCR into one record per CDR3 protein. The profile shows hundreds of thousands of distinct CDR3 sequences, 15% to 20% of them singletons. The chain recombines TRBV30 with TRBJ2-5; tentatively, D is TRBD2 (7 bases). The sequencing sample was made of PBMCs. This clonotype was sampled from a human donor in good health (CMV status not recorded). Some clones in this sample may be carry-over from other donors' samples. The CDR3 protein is CAYQRGGETQYF. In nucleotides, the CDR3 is TGTGCCTACCAGAGGGGGGGAGAGACCCAGTACTTC. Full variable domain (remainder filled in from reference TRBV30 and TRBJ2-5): SQTIHQWPATLVQPVGSPLSLECTVEGTSNPNLYWYRQAAGRGLQLLFYSVGIGQISSEVPQNLSASRPQDRQFILSSKKLLLSDSGFYLCAYQRGGETQYFGPGTRLLVL.